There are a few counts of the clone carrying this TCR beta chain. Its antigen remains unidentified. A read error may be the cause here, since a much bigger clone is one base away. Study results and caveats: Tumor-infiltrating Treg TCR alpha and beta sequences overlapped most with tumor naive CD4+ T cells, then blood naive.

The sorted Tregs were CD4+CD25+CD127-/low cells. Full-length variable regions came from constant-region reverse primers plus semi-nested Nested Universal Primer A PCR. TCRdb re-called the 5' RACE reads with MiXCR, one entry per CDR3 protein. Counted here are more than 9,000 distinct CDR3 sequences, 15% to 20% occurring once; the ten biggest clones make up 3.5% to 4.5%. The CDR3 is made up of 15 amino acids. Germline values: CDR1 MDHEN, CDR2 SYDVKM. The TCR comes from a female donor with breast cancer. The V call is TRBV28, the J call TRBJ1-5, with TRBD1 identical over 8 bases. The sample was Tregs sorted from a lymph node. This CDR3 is CAGSSGGGSNQPQHF. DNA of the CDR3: TGTGCCGGCAGTTCAGGGGGCGGAAGCAATCAGCCCCAGCATTTT.